The 20 T cell receptor beta chains listed next were all sequenced from one sample in a study of early T cells in non-severe SARS-CoV-2 infection (dated by TCRdb to the early 2020s). Libraries were constructed by 5' RACE. Sequencing took place on a NextSeq 500. The raw public reads went through TCRdb reprocessing: fastp at Q25, MiXCR clone calling, in-frame beta chains kept. Records with the same CDR3 protein are collapsed into one entry carrying the most frequent genes and DNA. Recorded for this sample are around 98,000 distinct CDR3 sequences; roughly 11% of them occurred a single time. The ten largest clones add up to 5.1% of the sample. Specimen: whole blood. The source of these receptors is an adult who was a healthcare worker with PCR-confirmed SARS-CoV-2 infection or an uninfected control (not recorded which).

This clonotype was detected a few times. The rearrangement uses TRBV18 and TRBJ2-5; the match to TRBD1 covers 7 bases. The J segment lost 1 base and the V segment lost 4 bases, leaving 3 bases of the junction unmatched. Germline V gene sequence: CDR1 KGHSH, CDR2 LQKENI. This CDR3 is 14 amino acids long. CDR3 bases: TGTGCCAGCTCACTTTGGACAGGCCAAGAGACCCAGTACTTC. Protein: CASSLWTGQETQYF.

This rearrangement joins TRBV5-1 to TRBJ2-7; possibly TRBD2 for D (7 bases). The V gene's germline CDR1 is SGHRS and CDR2 YFSETQ. CDR3 size: 14 residues. Trimming took off 2 bases at V and 3 bases at J, with 12 bases between the two ends. The CDR3: CASSFSGEGYEQYF. The DNA for the CDR3 is TGCGCCAGCAGCTTTTCAGGGGAGGGCTACGAGCAGTACTTC.

This clonotype was observed once. The junction shows a germline mismatch at one end, possibly a read error. The rearrangement joins TRBV5-4 to TRBJ2-3; D not certain. CDR1 is SGHNT and CDR2 is YYREEE in the germline V gene (reference sequence). The CDR3 runs 12 residues. The CDR3 spells CASSLAADTRYF. CDR3 coding DNA: TGTGCCAGCAGCTTGGCCGCAGATACGCGGTATTTT.

The sample holds a few counts of this clonotype. The chain employs TRBV5-1 and TRBJ2-5; a possible D gene is TRBD1 (5 bases). This CDR3 contains 14 residues. V was trimmed by 0 bases and J by 4 bases, leaving 10 bases between them. Germline V gene sequence: CDR1 SGHRS, CDR2 YFSETQ. The CDR3 is CASSLAAGPETQYF. The DNA for the CDR3 is TGCGCCAGCAGCTTGGCGGCAGGGCCAGAGACCCAGTACTTC.

The chain employs TRBV12-3 or TRBV12-4 and TRBJ2-7, with D hard to call. V was trimmed by 4 bases and J by 5 bases, leaving 6 bases between them. This CDR3 comprises 11 residues. CDR3 DNA sequence: TGTGCCAGCAGTTCCTACCACGAGCAGTACTTC. It yields the protein CASSSYHEQYF.

The V and J genes are TRBV11-2 and TRBJ2-7; 14 bases align to TRBD2. J gave up 7 bases and V 5 bases, and 7 bases lay outside the gene matches. The CDR3 runs to 15 residues. Germline V gives CDR1 SGHAT, CDR2 FQNNGV. The CDR3, as DNA: TGTGCCAGCAGCACTGGGACTAGCGGGAGTAAGGAGCAGTACTTC. Translating it yields CASSTGTSGSKEQYF.

This clonotype was seen ten or more times. This chain joins TRBV20-1 and TRBJ1-3; possibly TRBD1 for D (5 bases). The CDR3 is made up of 15 amino acids. The germline V gene has CDR1 DFQATT and CDR2 SNEGSKA (reference sequence). Trimming left V 0 bases short and J 1 base short, with 10 bases between. The CDR3 bases are TGCAGTGCTAGAGATGGGGCGCGATCTGGAAACACCATATATTTT. This encodes CSARDGARSGNTIYF.

V usage is TRBV7-2 and J usage is TRBJ2-3, with TRBD2 identical over 8 bases. Germline values: CDR1 SGHTA, CDR2 FQGNSA. V was clipped by 5 bases and J by 8 bases; unmatched bases: 9. The CDR3 sequence is 14 residues long. DNA for the CDR3: TGTGCCAGCAGCCCCAGCGGGAGCTCTCGTACGCAGTATTTT. Translating it yields CASSPSGSSRTQYF.

The chain carries TRBV2 and TRBJ2-1; possible D gene TRBD2, 6 bases. In germline, CDR1 is SNHLY, CDR2 FYNNEI. The CDR3 spans 15 residues. The V end lost 4 bases, the J end lost 6 bases, and 16 bases lay between the germline ends. Written as DNA, the CDR3 is TGTGCCAGCAGTGGGGGTAGCGGAGCCCCCAATGAGCAGTTCTTC. Its protein product is CASSGGSGAPNEQFF.

The chain carries TRBV25-1 and TRBJ2-5; 9 nucleotides line up with TRBD1. Germline CDR1 and CDR2: MGHDK and SYGVNS. This CDR3 comprises 14 residues. J gave up 5 bases and V 6 bases, and 7 bases lay outside the gene matches. The CDR3 region is CASSLTGGSETQYF. CDR3 bases: TGTGCCAGCAGCCTCACAGGGGGCAGTGAGACCCAGTACTTC.

This clonotype was found a few times. At one end, the junction sequence differs from germline, possibly due to a read error. This rearrangement joins TRBV28 to TRBJ2-3; D not resolved. This CDR3 contains 13 residues. The germline V gene encodes CDR1 MDHEN and CDR2 SYDVKM. In DNA form, the CDR3 reads TGTGCCAGCAGTTTAGTGAGAACAGATACGCACTATTTT. Its protein product is CASSLVRTDTHYF.

This clonotype showed up many times. The rearrangement joins TRBV5-1 to TRBJ2-7, with D perhaps matching TRBD1 (6 bases). The germline V gene encodes CDR1 SGHRS and CDR2 YFSETQ. This CDR3 region has 14 residues. V was cut by 4 bases and J by 3 bases, with 14 bases left in between. CDR3 residues: CASSGDTSLYEQYF. CDR3 nucleotide sequence: TGCGCCAGCAGCGGGGACACTTCCCTCTACGAGCAGTACTTC.

This clonotype was observed many times. V gene TRBV12-3 or TRBV12-4 combines with J gene TRBJ2-1; 7 positions match TRBD1. The CDR3 covers 16 residues. The V gene end was trimmed by 4 bases and the J gene end by 6 bases; junction bases not matched to a gene: 12. CDR3 amino acids: CASSSGSTGRLNEQFF. DNA for the CDR3: TGTGCCAGCAGTTCGGGTTCGACAGGGAGACTCAATGAGCAGTTCTTC.

This clonotype was found a few times. This chain links TRBV27 with TRBJ2-3; possible D gene TRBD2, 6 bases. The CDR3 is made up of 14 amino acids. V was pared by 0 bases and J by 8 bases, with 12 bases between. CDR1 is MNHEY and CDR2 is SMNVEV in the germline V gene (reference sequence). The CDR3 nucleotides read TGTGCCAGCAGTTTATCCCAGGGACTTTTTACGCAGTATTTT. Protein: CASSLSQGLFTQYF.

The chain is built from TRBV19 and TRBJ2-1; D may be TRBD2 (5 bases). The CDR3 has 16 residues. With 3 bases removed from V and 2 bases from J, the gap between germline ends came to 14 bases. Germline lookup yields CDR1 LNHDA and CDR2 SQIVND (reference sequence). In nucleotides, the CDR3 is TGTGCCAGTAGTATGAAAGCGGACGGTGCCTACAATGAGCAGTTCTTC. Amino acid sequence: CASSMKADGAYNEQFF.

This clonotype was observed a few times. V gene TRBV9 combines with J gene TRBJ1-1; D gene unclear. The germline CDR1 and CDR2 sequences are SGDLS and YYNGEE. The CDR3 loop spans 13 amino acids. Between the trimmed V and J ends, which lost 0 bases and 4 bases, there was a span of 7 bases. CDR3 in amino acids: CASSVAVGTEAFF. In nucleotides, the CDR3 is TGTGCCAGCAGCGTAGCGGTTGGCACTGAAGCTTTCTTT.

The J gene is TRBJ2-7, the V gene TRBV29-1; D gene unclear. The CDR3 is made up of 13 amino acids. Germline values: CDR1 SQVTM, CDR2 ANQGSEA. The DNA of the CDR3 is TGCAGTGCTCGCGATTCTAAAACCGACGAGCAGTACTTC. Its translation is CSARDSKTDEQYF.

This clonotype has only a few counts. The V gene is TRBV7-6, the J gene TRBJ2-5; TRBD1 aligns across 7 bases. This CDR3 is 15 amino acids long. J was trimmed by 2 bases and V by 5 bases; bases with no gene match: 8. Per the germline V gene, CDR1 is SGHVS and CDR2 is FNYEAQ. Written as DNA, the CDR3 is TGTGCCAGCAGCCACTGGACAGGTCCACAAGAGACCCAGTACTTC. The encoded protein is CASSHWTGPQETQYF.

To note about this clonotype: In this CDR3 the conserved last residue, phenylalanine or tryptophan, is missing, so a read error is likely. The chain combines TRBV7-9 with TRBJ1-2; 8 bases match TRBD1. Losses at the gene ends were 5 bases for V and 8 bases for J; bases not matched to a gene: 10. The CDR3 length is 14 residues. CDR1 is SEHNR, CDR2 FQNEAQ, per germline (reference sequence). CDR3 DNA sequence: TGTGCCAGCAGCCCACTGGACAGGGAGGGAGGCTACACCTTG. Its protein product is CASSPLDREGGYTL.

The chain is built from TRBV4-1 and TRBJ2-3, with D perhaps assigned TRBD1 or TRBD2 (6 bases each). CDR3 size: 19 residues. Per germline, CDR1 MGHRA and CDR2 YSYEKL. The ends were cut back, 2 bases at V and 0 bases at J, with 21 bases in the middle. CDR3 amino acids: CASSQRGPQTLYSTDTQYF. The CDR3, as DNA: TGCGCCAGCAGCCAACGGGGGCCTCAAACGCTATATAGCACAGATACGCAGTATTTT.